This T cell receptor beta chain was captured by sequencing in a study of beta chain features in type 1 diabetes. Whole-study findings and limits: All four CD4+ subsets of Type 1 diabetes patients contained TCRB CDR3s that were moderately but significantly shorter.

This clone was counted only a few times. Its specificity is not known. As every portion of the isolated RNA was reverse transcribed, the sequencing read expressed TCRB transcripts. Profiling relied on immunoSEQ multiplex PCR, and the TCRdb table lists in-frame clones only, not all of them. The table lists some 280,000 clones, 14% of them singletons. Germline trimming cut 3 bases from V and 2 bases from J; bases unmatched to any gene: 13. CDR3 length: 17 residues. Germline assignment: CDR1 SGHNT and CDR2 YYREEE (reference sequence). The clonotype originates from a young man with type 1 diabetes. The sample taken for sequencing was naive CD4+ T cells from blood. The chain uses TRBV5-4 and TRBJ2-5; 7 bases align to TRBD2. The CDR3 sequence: CASSSTSTEIKQETQYF. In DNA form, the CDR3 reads TGTGCCAGCAGCTCGACTAGCACGGAGATAAAACAAGAGACCCAGTACTTC.